This T cell receptor beta chain was identified in a study of beta chain features in type 1 diabetes. CDR3 length equals 14 residues. Germline V gives CDR1 SGHVS, CDR2 FNYEAQ. Trimming left V 1 base short and J 2 bases short, with 6 bases between. This clone occurred many times. The entirety of the isolated RNA underwent reverse transcription, so expressed TCRB transcripts were sequenced. Profiled with immunoSEQ multiplex PCR; TCRdb holds only in-frame clones, not every one. The table lists under 400,000 clones, around 15% of them singletons. The TCR comes from a man aged 25 to 40 in good health. The rearrangement joins TRBV7-6 to TRBJ2-1, with no clear D. Sequenced material: central memory CD4+ T cells from blood. In DNA, the CDR3 is TGTGCCAGCAGCTTAGGTAGGACCTACAATGAGCAGTTCTTC. Translated: CASSLGRTYNEQFF.